This entry lists 7 T cell receptor beta chains sequenced from one sample in a study of response to subunit inactivated influenza vaccine. TCRdb reprocessed the RT-PCR reads with MiXCR, giving one entry per CDR3 protein. The sample includes hundreds of thousands of distinct CDR3 sequences, about 20% of them seen just once. This material consisted of PBMCs from blood, taken less than 22 months after vaccination. The source of these receptors is a man aged 50 to 75 who received an inactivated influenza vaccine.

This clonotype was seen only a few times. The genes are TRBV10-3 and TRBJ2-1; 7 bases agree with TRBD2. The CDR3 spans 17 residues. The germline gives CDR1 ENHRY, CDR2 SYGVKD. Trimming cost V 7 bases and J 0 bases; bases outside gene matches: 12. CDR3 in amino acids: CAITPTGGVSSYNEQFF. The CDR3 DNA reads TGTGCCATCACTCCAACGGGAGGCGTAAGCTCCTACAATGAGCAGTTCTTC.

This clonotype was recorded a few times. The rearrangement joins TRBV4-3 to TRBJ1-2, with 8 bases fitting TRBD1. CDR3 length: 14 amino acids. Germline CDR1 is LGHNA and CDR2 is YSLEER. Unmatched junction bases numbered 5, after V lost 1 base and J lost 7 bases. The CDR3 protein is CASSQATGAGGYTF. CDR3 coding DNA: TGCGCCAGCAGCCAAGCGACAGGGGCAGGTGGCTACACCTTC.

This clonotype appeared many times. The chain joins TRBV12-3 or TRBV12-4 to TRBJ1-5, with D possibly matching TRBD1 (5 bases). The germline V and J ends were trimmed by 5 bases and 7 bases, with 21 bases remaining between them. The CDR3 runs 16 residues. CDR3 coding DNA: TGTGCCAGCAGTACGGGGGTCATCAGAGGAGAACAGCCCCAGCATTTT. Translating gives CASSTGVIRGEQPQHF.

This rearrangement joins TRBV7-2 to TRBJ1-3; D possibly corresponds to TRBD1 (5 bases). The CDR3 length is 14 residues. Per germline, CDR1 SGHTA and CDR2 FQGNSA. V lost 5 bases, J lost 8 bases, and 16 bases lay in between. Here the CDR3 reads CASSPRESRHTIYF. The CDR3 bases are TGTGCCAGCAGCCCCAGGGAGTCCCGTCACACCATATATTTT.

The chain uses TRBV7-3 and TRBJ2-3; D not resolved. V lost 2 bases and J lost 4, with 7 bases in between. The V gene's germline CDR1 is SGHTA and CDR2 FQGTGA. The CDR3 extends over 13 amino acids. The CDR3 DNA sequence: TGTGCCAGCAGCTTAGTCCCCGCAGATACGCAGTATTTT. This codes for CASSLVPADTQYF. Drawing the rest from reference TRBV7-3 and TRBJ2-3, the complete variable domain is GAGVSQTPSNKVTEKGKYVELRCDPISGHTALYWYRQSLGQGPEFLIYFQGTGAADDSGLPNDRFFAVRPEGSVSTLKIQRTERGDSAVYLCASSLVPADTQYFGPGTRLTVL.

The DNA of the CDR3 is TGCGCCAGCAGCATCGACAGATTTGGAGGCTACACCTTC. Its translation: CASSIDRFGGYTF. The chain is built from TRBV5-1 and TRBJ1-2, with a weak D call TRBD1 (5 bases). The CDR3 is 13 amino acids. V lost 4 bases and J 8 bases, leaving 15 bases between the germline ends. CDR1 and CDR2 (germline): SGHRS, YFSETQ.

The V call is TRBV7-9, the J call TRBJ2-5, with D tentatively TRBD1 or TRBD2 (5 bases each). Germline V gene data show CDR1 as SEHNR and CDR2 as FQNEAQ (reference sequence). The CDR3 extends over 17 amino acids. Trimming cost V 5 bases and J 4 bases, with 23 bases left between them. The CDR3 region is CASSPSFFGDGPETQYF. The CDR3 DNA is TGTGCCAGCAGCCCTAGCTTTTTCGGGGACGGTCCAGAGACCCAGTACTTC.